This T cell receptor (beta chain) was obtained from a study of T cells in Graves' hyperthyroidism and ophthalmopathy (dated by TCRdb to about 2019). Context from the whole study: Peripheral blood samples were taken at the time of initial diagnosis, prior to any treatment. The paper reports TCR Vbeta CDR3 sequencing of 140 or so peripheral blood samples: approximately 43 ophthalmopathy, around 80 hyperthyroidism and approximately 17 progressor patients. The 95 to 100 discovery patients were randomly split 7:3 into training and test sets. TCR V-J signatures able to tell the groups apart were searched for in a discovery cohort of 90 to 100 patients, of whom approximately 40 had Graves' ophthalmopathy and about 60 had stable Graves' hyperthyroidism. An independent validation cohort of under 20 hyperthyroidism patients and over 15 patients who later progressed to ophthalmopathy tested prospective prediction of ophthalmopathy. Once sampling was done, hyperthyroidism patients were given methimazole at a starting dose of 30 mg daily, whereas ophthalmopathy patients were given high-dose intravenous methylprednisolone. In about 6 Graves' hyperthyroidism patients, the study also compared T-cell repertoires from thyroid tissue with T-cell repertoires from blood.

This clonotype was recorded at least ten times. Its antigen is unknown. No much larger clone exists at a distance of one base, and base qualities are not known. Broad study findings and their caveats: Ophthalmopathy was separated from stable hyperthyroidism by a 13 V-J signature model, with around 88% sensitivity and about 81% specificity obtained in cross-validation and 80%/75% obtained in testing. In validation, the model predicted progression to ophthalmopathy with over 60% sensitivity and about 73% specificity, a median of approximately 6.7 months before onset. Most expanded thyroid clonotypes (frequency above 0.001) were also detected in blood, suggesting blood repertoires may reflect thyroid immune responses. No statistical method was used to set the sample size in advance, and investigators knew the group allocation.

Stable Graves' hyperthyroidism was defined as the absence of progression to ophthalmopathy over 18 months of follow-up. Hyperthyroidism patients were aged 18 to 65 years and newly diagnosed, with disease duration of less than 2 months. Any patient with an uncontrolled infection, another autoimmune disease, pregnancy or lactation was excluded. Diagnoses were established on the basis of clinical symptoms, serum thyroxine and TRAb, thyroid ultrasound, and orbital computed tomography. Ficoll-Paque density gradient centrifugation was used to isolate PBMCs from 8 to 10 ml of fresh peripheral blood. Trizol reagent was used to extract total RNA, and RNA quality was then checked on an Agilent 2100 Bioanalyzer. From its cysteine to its phenylalanine, the CDR3 spans 12 amino acids. Kept here is only the CDR3 DNA, which spans 36 bases and is read in frame from base 1. From a lookup of the germline V gene, CDR1 and CDR2 are SNHLY and FYNNEI. Trimming removed 6 bases from V and 7 bases from J, leaving 12 bases between the germline ends.

The TCR beta CDR3 regions were amplified from RNA transcripts. The TCR CDR3 was subjected to a first round of RT-PCR using the HTBI primer set and the Qiagen OneStep RT-PCR kit. The libraries were constructed in a second round of multiplex PCR and then size-selected and purified. Sequencing of the libraries was done on an Illumina HiSeq2000 using paired-end 100 bp reads. In the authors' own workflow: Raw data were processed with SOAPnuke, discarding reads with adapters, uncalled bases, mean Phred below 15, or no exact constant-primer or identifier match. High-quality paired reads were merged using COPE v1.2.5, and each unique nucleotide sequence was defined as a clonotype. MiTCR v1.1 was used to align the clonotypes against IMGT TRBV, TRBD and TRBJ reference segments. Only V-J combinations with frequency above 0.0001, covering 99.2% of repertoires, were analysed. The TCS score was defined as the ratio of F50 (clonal expansion) to E x V (chaos), calculated using BLOSUM62-based TCRdist between CDR3 peptides within each V-J. Welch's t-statistics and random forest reduced just over 500 V-J features to roughly 13, which were used in a naive Bayes classifier (R e1071). TCRdb redid the processing of the public reads, applying fastp at Q25 and MiXCR, and retained in-frame beta chains. Records with the same CDR3 protein are collapsed into one entry carrying the most frequent genes and DNA. Clone size and V and J calls follow TCRdb, not the original study. This sample comprises about 360,000 distinct CDR3 sequences, roughly 13% of them detected only once. The top ten clonotypes cover 9% to 9.5% of the sample.

Material: blood. The source is a woman younger than 30 with Graves' hyperthyroidism. This chain joins TRBV2 to TRBJ1-2; the D gene remains uncertain. DNA sequence: TGTGCCAGCAGACCCGGCCCTAGTGGCTACACCTTC. Its protein reads: CASRPGPSGYTF.